This record concerns one T cell receptor (beta chain) sequence. This CDR3 has 16 residues. CDR1 and CDR2 (germline): PRHDT, FYEKMQ (reference sequence). The junction had 10 bases not matched to a gene; V was cut back by 5 bases and J by 4 bases. Here immunoSEQ multiplex PCR was the method, and the copy in TCRdb shows in-frame clones only, minus some. Here the sample spans about 10,000 clones, roughly 95% being singletons. The data stem from a study of monozygotic twins with cystic fibrosis. Specimen: blood. This receptor was obtained from a boy aged 5-17 years with cystic fibrosis. The V call is TRBV13, the J call TRBJ2-1; 8 bases line up with TRBD2. The CDR3 reads CASSPPGAGGYNEQFF. The CDR3 DNA sequence: TGTGCCAGCAGCCCTCCGGGGGCGGGAGGTTACAATGAGCAGTTCTTC.